This T cell receptor beta chain was captured in a study of CD8+CD57+ T cells in acquired aplastic anemia. The overall study: When averaged, DNA from sorted CD4+ and CD8+ cells came to 2.5 to 3.5 ug.

This clonotype was observed at least ten times. Its antigen is not identified. According to the study, genomic DNA was the template for TCR beta VDJ and CDR3 profiling. Via MiXCR, TCRdb re-called the reads, giving one row per CDR3 protein. The data show under 350,000 distinct CDR3 sequences, 50% to 65% seen once. Germline CDR1 LGHDT, CDR2 YNNKEL (reference sequence). J lost 5 bases, V lost 5 bases, and 10 bases had no gene match. The CDR3 consists of 17 residues. Study findings and constraints: More than 25 was the count of CD8+ CDR3 sequences that patients shared with controls.

Those patients picked for sequencing had displayed CD8+CD57+ cell expansion on flow cytometry. The chain employs TRBV3-1 and TRBJ2-5; 14 bases align to TRBD2. The sample taken for sequencing was sorted CD4+, CD8+, or CD8+CD57+ T cells (not recorded which) from PBMCs. The receptor comes from a human donor with aplastic anemia. CDR3 loop: CASSYVRLAGGRETQYF. CDR3 sequence (DNA): TGTGCCAGCAGCTACGTGAGACTAGCGGGGGGGAGGGAGACCCAGTACTTC.